This TCR beta chain was recorded in a study of cytomegalovirus exposure and HLA in healthy donors. Notes on the study in general: Associated with cytomegalovirus, according to the listing, were 170 or so TCR beta chains. Sequencing probably produced one cluster of sequence variants that were highly shared.

PCR was performed using 60 Vbeta and 13 Jbeta primers. Profiled with immunoSEQ multiplex PCR; TCRdb holds only in-frame clones, not every one. The sample has 150,000 or so clones, roughly 80% seen once; the top ten hold 4.5%. Remarks on this clone: Its antigen is as yet unknown.

The CDR3 has 16 residues. The germline CDR1 and CDR2 sequences are LGHNA and YSLEER. V lost 0 bases to trimming and J lost 4 bases, with 14 bases between them. This receptor was taken from a woman aged 50 to 60 in good health and CMV-seropositive. This sequence joins TRBV4-3 and TRBJ2-3; D not resolved. The material sequenced was PBMCs. The CDR3 DNA sequence: TGCGCCAGCAGCCAAGACTTCTCCCAGGTCGCAGATACGCAGTATTTT. Translating gives CASSQDFSQVADTQYF.